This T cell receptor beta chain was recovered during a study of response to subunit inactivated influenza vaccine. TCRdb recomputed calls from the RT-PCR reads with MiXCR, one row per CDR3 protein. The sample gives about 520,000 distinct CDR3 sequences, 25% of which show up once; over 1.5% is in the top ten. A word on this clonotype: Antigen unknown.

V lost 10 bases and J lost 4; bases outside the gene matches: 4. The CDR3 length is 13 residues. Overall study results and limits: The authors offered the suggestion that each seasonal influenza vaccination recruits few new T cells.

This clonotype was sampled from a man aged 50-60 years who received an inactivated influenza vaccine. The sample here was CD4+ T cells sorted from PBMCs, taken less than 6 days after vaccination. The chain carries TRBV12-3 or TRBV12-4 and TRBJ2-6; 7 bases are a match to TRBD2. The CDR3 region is CATGGLGANVLTF. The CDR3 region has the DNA TGTGCCACCGGGGGGTTGGGGGCCAACGTCCTGACTTTC.